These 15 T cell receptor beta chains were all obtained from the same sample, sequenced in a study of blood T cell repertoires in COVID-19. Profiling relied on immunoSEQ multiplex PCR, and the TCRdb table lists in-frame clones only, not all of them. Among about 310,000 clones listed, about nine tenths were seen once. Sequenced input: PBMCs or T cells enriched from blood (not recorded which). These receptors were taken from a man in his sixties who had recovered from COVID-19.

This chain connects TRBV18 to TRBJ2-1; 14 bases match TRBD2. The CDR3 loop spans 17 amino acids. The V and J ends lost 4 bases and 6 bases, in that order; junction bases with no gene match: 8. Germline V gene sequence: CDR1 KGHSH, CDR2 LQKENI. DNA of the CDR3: TGTGCCAGCTCACTTAGGACTAGCGGGAGGTCCGGCAATGAGCAGTTCTTC. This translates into CASSLRTSGRSGNEQFF.

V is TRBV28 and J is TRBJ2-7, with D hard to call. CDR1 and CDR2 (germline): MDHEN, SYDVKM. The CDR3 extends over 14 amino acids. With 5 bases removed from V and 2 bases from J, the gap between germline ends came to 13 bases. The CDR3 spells CASSIPNGAYEQYF. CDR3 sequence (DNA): TGTGCCAGCAGTATCCCAAATGGAGCCTACGAGCAGTACTTC.

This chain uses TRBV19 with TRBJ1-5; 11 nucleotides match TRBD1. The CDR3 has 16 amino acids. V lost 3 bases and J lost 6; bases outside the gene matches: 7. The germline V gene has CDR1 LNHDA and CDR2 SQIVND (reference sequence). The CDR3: CASSMMGGQGGQPQHF. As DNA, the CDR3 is TGTGCCAGTAGTATGATGGGGGGACAGGGGGGTCAGCCCCAGCATTTT.

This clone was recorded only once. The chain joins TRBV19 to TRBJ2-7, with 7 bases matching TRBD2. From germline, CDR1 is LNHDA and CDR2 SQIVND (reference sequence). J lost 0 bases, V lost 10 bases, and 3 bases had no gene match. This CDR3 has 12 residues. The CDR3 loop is CATRDYSYEQYF. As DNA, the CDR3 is TGTGCCACCAGGGACTACTCCTACGAGCAGTACTTC.

The DNA for the CDR3 is TGTGCCACCAGTGACTCCGGGACAACCTTTGAAAAACTGTTTTTT. Protein product: CATSDSGTTFEKLFF. J is TRBJ1-4 and V is TRBV24-1, with D perhaps matching TRBD1 (6 bases). The CDR3 has 15 amino acids. Trimming removed 4 bases from V and 7 bases from J, with 15 bases in between. Germline V lookup: CDR1 KGHDR, CDR2 SFDVKD.

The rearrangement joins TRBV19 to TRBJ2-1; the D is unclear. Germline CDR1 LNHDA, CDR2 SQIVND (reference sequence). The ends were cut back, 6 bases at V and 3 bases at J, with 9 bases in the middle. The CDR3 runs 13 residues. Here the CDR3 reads CASRSRLYNEQFF. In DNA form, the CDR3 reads TGTGCCAGTAGGTCGAGACTCTACAATGAGCAGTTCTTC.

In DNA form, the CDR3 reads TGTGCCAGCAGCGCTAGCGGGAGAGGGCGCGAGCAGTACTTC. Its translation is CASSASGRGREQYF. The chain recombines TRBV27 with TRBJ2-7, with 10 bases fitting TRBD2. V dropped 6 bases and J dropped 6; count of bases not matched to a gene: 8. The CDR3 sequence is 14 residues long. CDR1 MNHEY and CDR2 SMNVEV come from the germline V gene (reference sequence).

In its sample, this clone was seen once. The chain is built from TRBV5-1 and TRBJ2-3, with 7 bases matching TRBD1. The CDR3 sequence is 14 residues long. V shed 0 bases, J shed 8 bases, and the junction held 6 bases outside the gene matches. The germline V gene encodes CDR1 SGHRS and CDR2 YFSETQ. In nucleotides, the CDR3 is TGCGCCAGCAGCTTGGGACAGGGAGATAGTACGCAGTATTTT. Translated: CASSLGQGDSTQYF.

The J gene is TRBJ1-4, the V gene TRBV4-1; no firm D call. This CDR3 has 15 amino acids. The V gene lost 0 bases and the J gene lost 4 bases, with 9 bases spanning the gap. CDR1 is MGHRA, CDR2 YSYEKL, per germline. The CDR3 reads CASSQDIRSNEKLFF. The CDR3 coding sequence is TGCGCCAGCAGCCAAGACATCCGGAGTAATGAAAAACTGTTTTTT.

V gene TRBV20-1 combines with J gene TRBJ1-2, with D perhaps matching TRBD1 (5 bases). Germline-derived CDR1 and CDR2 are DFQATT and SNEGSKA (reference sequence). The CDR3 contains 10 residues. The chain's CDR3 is CIPQGNGYTF. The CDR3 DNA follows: TGCATCCCCCAGGGTAATGGCTACACCTTC.

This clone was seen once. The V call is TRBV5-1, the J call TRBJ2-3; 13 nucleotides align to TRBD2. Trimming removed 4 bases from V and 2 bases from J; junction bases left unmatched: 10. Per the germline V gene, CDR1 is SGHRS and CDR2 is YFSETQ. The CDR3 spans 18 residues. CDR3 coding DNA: TGCGCCAGCAGCGGACTAGCGGGAGACCTAGTTCTCACAGATACGCAGTATTTT. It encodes CASSGLAGDLVLTDTQYF.

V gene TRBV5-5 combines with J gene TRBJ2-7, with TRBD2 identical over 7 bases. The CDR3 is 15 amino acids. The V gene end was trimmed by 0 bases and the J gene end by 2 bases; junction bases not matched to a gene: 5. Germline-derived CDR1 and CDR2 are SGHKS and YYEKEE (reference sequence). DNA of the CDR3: TGTGCCAGCAGCTTGGCGGCGGGAGTCACCTACGAGCAGTACTTC. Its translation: CASSLAAGVTYEQYF.

CDR3 amino acids: CASSLLAGVFNTGELFF. In DNA form, the CDR3 reads TGTGCCAGCTCATTACTAGCGGGAGTCTTTAACACCGGGGAGCTGTTTTTT. The genes are TRBV18 and TRBJ2-2, with 11 bases matching TRBD2. Germline trimming cut 5 bases from V and 2 bases from J; bases unmatched to any gene: 7. This CDR3 region has 17 residues. Germline V gene sequence: CDR1 KGHSH, CDR2 LQKENI.

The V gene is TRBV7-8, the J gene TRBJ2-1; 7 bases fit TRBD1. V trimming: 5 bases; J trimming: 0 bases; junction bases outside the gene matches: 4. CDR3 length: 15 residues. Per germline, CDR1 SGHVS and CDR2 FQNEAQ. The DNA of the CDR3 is TGTGCCAGCAGCCCGGGACAGCTCTCCTACAATGAGCAGTTCTTC. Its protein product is CASSPGQLSYNEQFF.

The CDR3, as DNA: TGTGCCAGCAGCTCTCCGGGACAGGGGGGGTATGAGCAGTTCTTC. This encodes CASSSPGQGGYEQFF. This chain uses TRBV28 with TRBJ2-1; 11 bases map to TRBD1. The CDR3 has 15 amino acids. After removal of 6 bases from V and 8 bases from J, the junction contained 9 bases not matched to a gene. Germline-derived CDR1 and CDR2 are MDHEN and SYDVKM.